The 20 T cell receptor beta chains below come from one sample, sequenced in a study of OX40 agonist ivuxolimab in advanced cancers. Library preparation used the immunoSEQ multiplex PCR assay. The clones in this table, taken by TCRdb from immuneACCESS, are in-frame only. Not every clone is retained; where verified, under half of the shortfall comes from an unresolved V gene, and the cause of the rest is unknown. The sample data list about 82,000 clones, and approximately 85% of these were observed just once. Around 0.2% of the sample rests with the top ten. The sample in question was CD4+ or CD8+ T cells sorted from blood, obtained in a trial of the OX40 agonist ivuxolimab. The receptors shown here come from an adult with an advanced solid tumor such as melanoma, head and neck, liver or kidney cancer.

The DNA of the CDR3 is TGTGCCAGCAGTAGAGTCACTCGGGTTCCACGAGACTATGGCTACACCTTC. Its protein product is CASSRVTRVPRDYGYTF. The chain has TRBV28 and TRBJ1-2; D is unclear. The V and J ends lost 5 bases and 3 bases respectively, with 22 bases between them. The CDR3 sequence is 17 residues long. Germline CDR1 and CDR2: MDHEN and SYDVKM.

This CDR3 is CASSEWGGINTEAFF. The DNA for the CDR3 is TGTGCCAGCAGTGAATGGGGGGGAATAAACACTGAAGCTTTCTTT. The chain couples TRBV6-1 to TRBJ1-1; TRBD1 is a possible D gene (5 bases). The germline gives CDR1 MNHNS, CDR2 SASEGT. There are 15 residues in the CDR3. The germline V and J ends were trimmed by 2 bases and 2 bases, with 12 bases remaining between them.

This clone has a count of ten or more. The V call is TRBV7-9, the J call TRBJ1-1; TRBD1 is a possible D gene (5 bases). The CDR3 runs to 16 residues. Trimming pared 6 bases from V and 0 bases from J, leaving 17 bases between. CDR1 is SEHNR and CDR2 is FQNEAQ in the germline V gene (reference sequence). This chain's CDR3 is CASRPKLRVLNTEAFF. DNA for the CDR3: TGTGCCAGCAGGCCAAAGCTCAGGGTGTTGAACACTGAAGCTTTCTTT.

This chain uses TRBV7-2 with TRBJ2-7; 10 nucleotides align to TRBD2. CDR3 length: 15 amino acids. Germline-derived CDR1 and CDR2 are SGHTA and FQGNSA. With V trimmed by 6 bases and J by 5 bases, 10 bases remained unmatched. The chain's CDR3 is CASRPDSGRNNEQYF. The CDR3 region has the DNA TGTGCCAGCAGACCCGATAGCGGGAGGAACAACGAGCAGTACTTC.

V usage is TRBV19 and J usage is TRBJ1-2; a possible D gene is TRBD1 (5 bases). CDR1 is LNHDA and CDR2 is SQIVND in the germline V gene (reference sequence). V shed 2 bases and J shed 2 bases, with 18 bases lying between them. The CDR3 contains 17 residues. CDR3 loop: CASSIRAAAGVNYGYTF. In DNA, the CDR3 is TGTGCCAGTAGTATAAGGGCCGCTGCGGGGGTAAACTATGGCTACACCTTC. Supplemented by reference TRBV19 and TRBJ1-2, the full variable domain reads DGGITQSPKYLFRKEGQNVTLSCEQNLNHDAMYWYRQDPGQGLRLIYYSQIVNDFQKGDIAEGYSVSREKKESFPLTVTSAQKNPTAFYLCASSIRAAAGVNYGYTFGSGTRLTVV.

The chain links TRBV2 to TRBJ1-1, with 9 bases identical to TRBD1. This CDR3 is 15 amino acids long. J was trimmed by 1 base and V by 3 bases; bases with no gene match: 3. The germline CDR1 and CDR2 sequences are SNHLY and FYNNEI. The CDR3 protein is CASSDWGQGNTEAFF. The CDR3 DNA follows: TGTGCCAGCAGTGATTGGGGACAGGGGAACACTGAAGCTTTCTTT. Full variable domain (outside the CDR3, taken from reference TRBV2 and TRBJ1-1): EPEVTQTPSHQVTQMGQEVILRCVPISNHLYFYWYRQILGQKVEFLVSFYNNEISEKSEIFDDQFSVERPDGSNFTLKIRSTKLEDSAMYFCASSDWGQGNTEAFFGQGTRLTVV.

The rearrangement joins TRBV2 to TRBJ1-1; D is possibly TRBD1 (5 bases). The CDR3 sequence is 13 residues long. The V gene's germline CDR1 is SNHLY and CDR2 FYNNEI. Between the trimmed V and J ends, which lost 7 bases and 7 bases, there was a span of 16 bases. The CDR3 region is CASMGTGLNEAFF. CDR3 in DNA: TGTGCCAGCATGGGGACGGGGCTAAATGAAGCTTTCTTT.

This clone has just one count. The J gene is TRBJ2-7, the V gene TRBV21-1; the D call TRBD2 from the table was never checked on the DNA. TRBV21-1 corresponds to a pseudogene. The CDR3 contains 14 residues. The CDR3 loop reads CASSKERESYEQYF. As DNA, the CDR3 is TGTGCCAGCAGCAAAGAGCGGGAGTCCTACGAGCAGTACTTC.

The chain uses TRBV6-1 and TRBJ2-7; 9 bases match TRBD1. Per the germline V gene, CDR1 is MNHNS and CDR2 is SASEGT. The CDR3 spans 14 residues. V shed 5 bases, J shed 3 bases, and the junction held 5 bases outside the gene matches. The CDR3 nucleotides read TGTGCCAGCAGTAATACAGGGGGCGGCTACGAGCAGTACTTC. Translation gives CASSNTGGGYEQYF.

The rearrangement uses TRBV4-1 and TRBJ2-1; D possibly corresponds to TRBD2 (7 bases). V was trimmed by 1 base and J by 9 bases, leaving 13 bases between them. CDR3 size: 14 residues. Germline CDR1 MGHRA, CDR2 YSYEKL. DNA of the CDR3: TGCGCCAGCAGCCAAGTAGGGGGGGCCGTTGAGCAGTTCTTC. Its protein is CASSQVGGAVEQFF.

V gene TRBV19 combines with J gene TRBJ2-5; TRBD1 might be the D (6 bases). The CDR3 totals 16 residues. Germline V gene sequence: CDR1 LNHDA, CDR2 SQIVND (reference sequence). The germline V and J ends were trimmed by 3 bases and 5 bases, with 19 bases remaining between them. CDR3 bases: TGTGCCAGTAGTATTTCCCTACAGGGTAACATCGAGACCCAGTACTTC. As protein: CASSISLQGNIETQYF.

The chain joins TRBV28 to TRBJ1-2; D is ambiguous. Per the germline V gene, CDR1 is MDHEN and CDR2 is SYDVKM. Trimming left V 3 bases short and J 7 bases short, with 12 bases between. The CDR3 is 13 residues long. DNA of the CDR3: TGTGCCAGCAGTTTCTCCAGCTTAAGTGGCTACACCTTC. As protein: CASSFSSLSGYTF.

V usage is TRBV11-2 and J usage is TRBJ2-5, with 7 bases that match TRBD1. V was pared by 5 bases and J by 1 base, with 7 bases of the junction left unmatched. This CDR3 is 15 amino acids long. Germline V gives CDR1 SGHAT, CDR2 FQNNGV. CDR3 sequence (DNA): TGTGCCAGCAGCCTGGACAGGCTTCCCCAAGAGACCCAGTACTTC. It codes for CASSLDRLPQETQYF.

V is TRBV2 and J is TRBJ2-5; no clear D. The CDR3 sequence is 10 residues long. Germline V lookup: CDR1 SNHLY, CDR2 FYNNEI. The V gene lost 5 bases and the J gene lost 4 bases, with 2 bases spanning the gap. The CDR3 region is CASSPETQYF. The CDR3 DNA reads as TGTGCCAGCAGTCCAGAGACCCAGTACTTC.

This rearrangement joins TRBV6-5 to TRBJ1-1; no clear D. CDR3 length: 15 residues. From germline, CDR1 is MNHEY and CDR2 SVGAGI. V was trimmed by 0 bases and J by 0 bases, leaving 8 bases between them. The CDR3 region has the DNA TGTGCCAGCAGTTACTCGTCCACAGTGAACACTGAAGCTTTCTTT. Protein: CASSYSSTVNTEAFF.

J is TRBJ2-1 and V is TRBV18; 12 bases match TRBD2. CDR3 size: 18 residues. Trimming at V came to 1 base and at J to 6 bases, leaving 10 bases not matched to a gene. Germline V lookup: CDR1 KGHSH, CDR2 LQKENI. In nucleotides, the CDR3 is TGTGCCAGCTCACCACGAGGCCTAGCGGGGGGGCCCTCCAATGAGCAGTTCTTC. Its protein product is CASSPRGLAGGPSNEQFF.

V and J are TRBV6-5 and TRBJ2-7, with D uncertain. Germline loops: CDR1 MNHEY, CDR2 SVGAGI. This CDR3 region has 13 residues. Trimming shortened V by 2 bases and J by 0 bases, and 5 bases separated the two germline ends. Written as DNA, the CDR3 is TGTGCCAGCAGTTACGGCGCCTCCTACGAGCAGTACGTC. It yields the protein CASSYGASYEQYV.

The chain recombines TRBV7-8 with TRBJ2-5; 7 bases are a match to TRBD1. Germline V lookup: CDR1 SGHVS, CDR2 FQNEAQ. After removal of 4 bases from V and 5 bases from J, the junction contained 7 bases not matched to a gene. The CDR3 consists of 14 residues. In DNA form, the CDR3 reads TGTGCCAGCAGCTGGGGGACAGCCTGGGAGACCCAGTACTTC. It yields the protein CASSWGTAWETQYF. Variable domain in full (rest from reference TRBV7-8 and TRBJ2-5): GAGVSQSPRYKVAKRGQDVALRCDPISGHVSLFWYQQALGQGPEFLTYFQNEAQLDKSGLPSDRFFAERPEGSVSTLKIQRTQQEDSAVYLCASSWGTAWETQYFGPGTRLLVL.

The gene calls are TRBV4-1 and TRBJ2-6, with a possible D match to TRBD2 (5 bases). Germline CDR1 and CDR2: MGHRA and YSYEKL. This CDR3 comprises 16 residues. V dropped 6 bases and J dropped 1 base, with 13 bases sitting between them. The CDR3 reads CASSQLPGSGANVLTF. Here the CDR3 DNA reads TGCGCCAGCAGTCAACTCCCGGGGTCTGGGGCCAACGTCCTGACTTTC.

In this sample, this clone turned up once. This chain joins TRBV28 and TRBJ2-7, with 7 bases identical to TRBD2. V lost 8 bases and J lost 3; bases outside the gene matches: 13. The CDR3 totals 15 residues. Germline V gene sequence: CDR1 MDHEN, CDR2 SYDVKM. Here the CDR3 DNA reads TGTGCCAGCGGCGCAATGGGGGGGATTAGCTACGAGCAGTACTTC. Translating gives CASGAMGGISYEQYF.